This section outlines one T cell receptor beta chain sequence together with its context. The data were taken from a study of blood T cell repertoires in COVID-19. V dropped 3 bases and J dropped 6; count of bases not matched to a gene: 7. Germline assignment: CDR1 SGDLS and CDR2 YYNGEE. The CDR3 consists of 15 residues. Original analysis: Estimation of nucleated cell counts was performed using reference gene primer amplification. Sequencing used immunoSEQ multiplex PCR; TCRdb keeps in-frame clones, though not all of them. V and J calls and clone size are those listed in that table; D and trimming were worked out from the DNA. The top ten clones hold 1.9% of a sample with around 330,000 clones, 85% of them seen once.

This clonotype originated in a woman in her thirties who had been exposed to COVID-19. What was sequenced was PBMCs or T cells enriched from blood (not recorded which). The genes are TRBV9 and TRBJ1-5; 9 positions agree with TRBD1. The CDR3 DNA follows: TGTGCCAGCAGCGAGACCGGGACAGGGACTCAGCCCCAGCATTTT. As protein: CASSETGTGTQPQHF.